The rows below give T cell receptor beta chains drawn from one sample of a study of identical twins. Using its own MiXCR run on the 5' RACE reads, TCRdb lists one record per CDR3 protein. The sample holds over 200,000 distinct CDR3 sequences; 8% to 11% are singletons and the top ten take 8% to 10%. Material: memory T cells sorted from blood. The receptors derive from a man aged 45-65 years in good health. CDR3s include the opening cysteine and the closing phenylalanine or tryptophan.

v_call: TRBV5-1; j_call: TRBJ2-7; cdr3_aa: CASSFGHLYEQYF
v_call: TRBV5-6; j_call: TRBJ1-1; cdr3_aa: CASSLDSFYSGQGGPTEAFF
v_call: TRBV14; j_call: TRBJ2-7; cdr3_aa: CASSQAAYEQYF
v_call: TRBV4-2; j_call: TRBJ2-5; cdr3_aa: CASSQDPSGEGETQYF
v_call: TRBV9; j_call: TRBJ2-1; cdr3_aa: CASSPAGPSYNEQFF
v_call: TRBV29-1; j_call: TRBJ2-5; cdr3_aa: CSVVAVQETQYF
v_call: TRBV12-3/TRBV12-4; j_call: TRBJ1-5; cdr3_aa: CASSQTGLNNQPQHF
v_call: TRBV12-3/TRBV12-4; j_call: TRBJ1-4; cdr3_aa: CASSLATGELFF
v_call: TRBV6-5; j_call: TRBJ2-1; cdr3_aa: CASSYQGHYNEQFF
v_call: TRBV15; j_call: TRBJ2-2; cdr3_aa: CATSKETGELFF